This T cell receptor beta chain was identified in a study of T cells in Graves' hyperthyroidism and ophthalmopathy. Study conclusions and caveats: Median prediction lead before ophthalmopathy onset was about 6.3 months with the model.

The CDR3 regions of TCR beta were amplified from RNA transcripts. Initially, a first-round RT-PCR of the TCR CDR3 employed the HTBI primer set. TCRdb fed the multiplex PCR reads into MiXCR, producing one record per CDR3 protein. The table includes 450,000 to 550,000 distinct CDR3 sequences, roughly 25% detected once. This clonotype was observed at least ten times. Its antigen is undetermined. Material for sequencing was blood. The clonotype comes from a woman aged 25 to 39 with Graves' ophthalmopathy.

The CDR3 region is CASSILGSNQPQHF. The CDR3 region has the DNA TGTGCCAGTAGTATTTTGGGTAGCAATCAGCCCCAGCATTTT. The chain uses TRBV19 and TRBJ1-5, with D uncertain. The length of the CDR3 is 14 residues. From germline, CDR1 is LNHDA and CDR2 SQIVND (reference sequence). Trimming removed 3 bases at V and 0 bases at J, with 6 bases between.